The source of this T cell receptor beta chain is a study of chemoradiotherapy in HPV16-positive cancers. The V gene's germline CDR1 is SEHNR and CDR2 FQNEAQ (reference sequence). The CDR3 consists of 16 residues. V gave up 2 bases and J gave up 0 bases, with 10 bases separating them. Repertoires were sampled repeatedly during chemoradiotherapy. Produced via immunoSEQ multiplex PCR; TCRdb's table is partial and in-frame only. The data contain thousands of clones, around 77% of them singletons. The biological material was taken from a patient who underwent chemoradiotherapy. The sequence derives from a human donor with HPV-associated anogenital cancer. This chain uses TRBV7-9 with TRBJ2-2; D call uncertain. In nucleotides, the CDR3 is TGTGCCAGCAGCTTAACCCTATCGGCGAACACCGGGGAGCTGTTTTTT. This codes for CASSLTLSANTGELFF.